These T cell receptor beta chains were read from a single sample in a study of T-cell memory formation after mild COVID-19. TCRdb reprocessed the 5' RACE reads via MiXCR and lists one record per CDR3 protein. The table has 500,000 to 600,000 distinct CDR3 sequences, about a sixth seen once; the top ten hold 12%. Sequencing was done on a sample of PBMCs or a T cell subset sorted from them (not recorded which). The receptors originated from an adult woman who had mild COVID-19 (a few samples of this study predate the infection). Cell type and time point are not known. CDR3s include the opening cysteine and the closing phenylalanine or tryptophan. D genes are given only for firm matches. Size values are once, few and many counts, or a class for expanded clones, and some rows have none.

TRBJ1-2	TRBD1	TRBV30	few	CAWSVSLDRGYGYTF	TGTGCCTGGAGTGTGTCTCTGGACAGGGGCTATGGCTACACCTTC
TRBJ1-1	TRBD1	TRBV5-1	-	CASSLGQATEAFF	TGCGCCAGCAGCCTGGGACAGGCCACTGAAGCTTTCTTT
TRBJ1-2	-	TRBV7-9	-	CASSKTTGDYGYTF	TGTGCCAGCAGTAAGACGACAGGAGACTATGGCTACACCTTC
TRBJ2-7	-	TRBV20-1	-	CSAQSEDRDYYEQYF	TGCAGTGCTCAGAGTGAGGACAGGGACTACTACGAGCAGTACTTC
TRBJ2-7	-	TRBV7-2	few	CASSPGIGEQYF	TGTGCCAGCAGCCCCGGTATCGGCGAGCAGTACTTC
TRBJ1-1	-	TRBV29-1	few	CSARQGGTMNTEAFF	TGCAGCGCACGACAAGGGGGTACCATGAACACTGAAGCTTTCTTT
TRBJ2-3	-	TRBV12-3/TRBV12-4	few	CASRGPPITDTQYF	TGTGCCAGCAGGGGCCCCCCCATCACAGATACGCAGTATTTT
TRBJ1-1	-	TRBV4-1	-	CASSQDIIQGSAEAFF	TGCGCCAGCAGCCAAGATATAATACAGGGTTCCGCTGAAGCTTTCTTT
TRBJ1-1	TRBD1	TRBV2	-	CASRSDRVGTEAFF	TGTGCCAGCAGGAGCGACAGGGTTGGCACTGAAGCTTTCTTT
TRBJ2-7	-	TRBV9	-	CASSVGLTREQYF	TGTGCCAGCAGCGTAGGTCTCACTCGGGAGCAGTACTTC
TRBJ2-5	-	TRBV5-1	many	CASRSAPGGRETQYF	TGCGCCAGCCGATCCGCACCGGGGGGCAGAGAGACCCAGTACTTC
TRBJ2-5	-	TRBV20-1	few	CSAPNPQGLKAGETQYF	TGCAGTGCTCCTAATCCACAGGGGTTGAAAGCGGGGGAGACCCAGTACTTC
TRBJ2-7	-	TRBV4-3	many	CASSLDLAYEQYF	TGCGCCAGCAGCCTAGATCTGGCCTACGAGCAGTACTTC
TRBJ2-7	-	TRBV21-1	-	CASSKVYYEQYF	TGTGCCAGCAGCAAAGTGTACTACGAGCAGTACTTC
TRBJ1-2	TRBD1	TRBV30	few	CAWEDRGSYGYTF	TGTGCCTGGGAGGACAGGGGCAGCTATGGCTACACCTTC
TRBJ2-3	-	TRBV18	-	CASSPIQRATSTDTQYF	TGTGCCAGCTCACCAATCCAGCGGGCGACTAGCACAGATACGCAGTATTTT
TRBJ2-5	-	TRBV7-3	-	CASSSPGEEETQYF	TGTGCCAGCAGCTCCCCGGGGGAAGAGGAGACCCAGTACTTC
TRBJ1-1	TRBD1	TRBV30	-	CAWSVWTGTTNTEAFF	TGTGCCTGGAGTGTATGGACAGGAACCACGAACACTGAAGCTTTCTTT
TRBJ2-7	-	TRBV12-3/TRBV12-4	few	CASSRGRGLGVQYF	TGTGCCAGCAGTCGAGGACGGGGCCTCGGGGTGCAGTACTTC
TRBJ2-1	TRBD1	TRBV27	few	CASSLGGDREKGFSDEQFF	TGTGCCAGCAGTTTAGGGGGGGACAGGGAGAAGGGTTTTAGCGATGAGCAGTTCTTC
TRBJ1-2	-	TRBV4-3	few	CASSQGEGEGYGYTF	TGCGCCAGCAGCCAAGGGGAGGGGGAGGGCTATGGCTACACCTTC
TRBJ2-5	TRBD2	TRBV6-1	-	CASSGTPGGPSETQYF	TGTGCCAGCAGTGGAACTCCGGGAGGCCCCTCGGAGACCCAGTACTTC